The next 18 T cell receptor beta chains were all read from a single sample in a study of blood T cell repertoires in COVID-19. Some clones are missing from TCRdb's copy, which holds only in-frame ones; the method was immunoSEQ multiplex PCR. The data hold 120,000 or so clones, with almost 70% observed a single time. Sequences were obtained from peripheral blood. Receptor source: an older woman with acute or convalescent COVID-19.

This chain connects TRBV7-6 to TRBJ2-1, with 10 nucleotides matching TRBD2. The CDR3 contains 17 residues. V lost 1 base to trimming and J lost 7 bases; unmatched junction nucleotides: 10. Germline CDR1 reads SGHVS; CDR2 reads FNYEAQ. The CDR3 region is CASSLEASGSFLNEQFF. The CDR3 DNA reads TGTGCCAGCAGCTTAGAGGCTAGCGGGAGTTTTCTTAATGAGCAGTTCTTC.

The chain carries TRBV10-3 and TRBJ2-2, with 7 bases fitting TRBD2. Germline trimming cut 0 bases from V and 4 bases from J; bases unmatched to any gene: 2. There are 15 residues in the CDR3. Germline CDR1 is ENHRY and CDR2 is SYGVKD. CDR3: CAISESGGTTGELFF. CDR3 nucleotides: TGTGCCATCAGTGAGTCGGGGGGGACCACCGGGGAGCTGTTTTTT.

The gene calls are TRBV10-1 and TRBJ2-5, with a possible D match to TRBD1 (6 bases). This CDR3 has 13 residues. Trimming stripped 2 bases from V and 7 bases from J, with 11 bases between. The V gene's germline CDR1 is WNHNN and CDR2 SYGVQD (reference sequence). CDR3 protein: CASSEGQFGTQYF. The CDR3 nucleotides read TGCGCCAGCAGTGAGGGACAGTTCGGGACCCAGTACTTC.

Here the CDR3 reads CFSPQAGELFF. In nucleotides, the CDR3 is TGCTTCTCCCCCCAGGCCGGGGAGCTGTTTTTT. The chain has TRBV10-1 and TRBJ2-2; D call uncertain. This CDR3 spans 11 amino acids. From germline, CDR1 is WNHNN and CDR2 SYGVQD (reference sequence).

The sample holds one count of this clone. V and J are TRBV7-2 and TRBJ1-2; TRBD1 matches at 8 bases. The germline gives CDR1 SGHTA, CDR2 FQGNSA. This CDR3 has 14 amino acids. J lost 6 bases, V lost 4 bases, and 7 bases had no gene match. The CDR3 region has the DNA TGTGCCAGCAGCTCCCGGACAGGGAGCAATGGCTACACCTTC. It specifies CASSSRTGSNGYTF.

This clone was recorded once. V usage is TRBV19 and J usage is TRBJ2-5; weak D call: TRBD1 (6 bases). Looked up from germline, CDR1 is LNHDA and CDR2 is SQIVND (reference sequence). The CDR3 extends over 15 amino acids. The V end lost 6 bases, the J end lost 1 base, and 15 bases lay between the germline ends. Here the CDR3 DNA reads TGTGCCAGTAGCTTAAAGAGACAGGCCCAAGAGACCCAGTACTTC. It is translated as CASSLKRQAQETQYF.

The gene calls are TRBV12-5 and TRBJ2-2; possible D gene TRBD1, 6 bases. The CDR3 is 14 amino acids. Germline lookup yields CDR1 LGHNT and CDR2 FRNRAP. V lost 4 bases, J lost 5 bases, and 11 bases lay in between. CDR3: CASGYRVSTGELFF. Here the CDR3 DNA reads TGTGCTAGTGGTTACAGGGTTTCGACCGGGGAGCTGTTTTTT.

V and J are TRBV13 and TRBJ1-6; no reliable D call. This CDR3 comprises 14 residues. Germline V gives CDR1 PRHDT, CDR2 FYEKMQ (reference sequence). With 4 bases removed from V and 4 bases from J, the gap between germline ends came to 8 bases. The CDR3 region is CASSSRQYNSPLHF. The CDR3 nucleotides read TGTGCCAGCAGCTCCAGGCAGTATAATTCACCCCTCCACTTT.

This clone turned up a few times. This chain links TRBV19 with TRBJ1-2, with TRBD1 matching over 7 bases. Looked up from germline, CDR1 is LNHDA and CDR2 is SQIVND (reference sequence). V dropped 3 bases and J dropped 9; count of bases not matched to a gene: 7. This CDR3 is built from 13 residues. CDR3 sequence reads: CASSIRQGESYTF. The CDR3, as DNA: TGTGCCAGTAGTATCCGGCAGGGGGAAAGCTACACCTTC.

This clone was seen ten or more times. The gene calls are TRBV14 and TRBJ2-7; TRBD2 agrees at 10 bases. The CDR3 has 16 residues. From germline, CDR1 is SGHDN and CDR2 FVKESK. Trimming took 0 bases from V and 3 from J; bases not matched to a gene: 5. CDR3 sequence (DNA): TGTGCCAGCAGCCAAGATTCGGGACTAGCGAGCTACGAGCAGTACTTC. It specifies CASSQDSGLASYEQYF.

V usage is TRBV18 and J usage is TRBJ1-1; 11 bases are shared with TRBD1. This CDR3 is 15 amino acids long. The junction had 5 bases not matched to a gene; V was cut back by 3 bases and J by 5 bases. The germline V gene has CDR1 KGHSH and CDR2 LQKENI. CDR3 sequence: CASSPRDRGWTEAFF. As DNA, the CDR3 is TGTGCCAGCTCACCGCGGGACAGGGGGTGGACTGAAGCTTTCTTT.

This clone was counted a single time. The chain links TRBV18 to TRBJ2-7; D gene ambiguous. The V end was cut by 3 bases, the J end by 1 base, with 10 bases between. CDR3 length: 14 amino acids. The germline CDR1 and CDR2 sequences are KGHSH and LQKENI. The CDR3 coding sequence is TGTGCCAGCTCACCGTCCTCTGTTTCCTACGAGCAGTACTTC. Translating it yields CASSPSSVSYEQYF.

The chain couples TRBV11-2 to TRBJ2-1; the D gene is possibly TRBD2 (6 bases). This CDR3 is built from 14 residues. Trimming cost V 5 bases and J 5 bases, with 13 bases left between them. Germline lookup yields CDR1 SGHAT and CDR2 FQNNGV. In nucleotides, the CDR3 is TGTGCCAGCAGCCGCGGGACTTCCAACAATGAGCAGTTCTTC. Amino acid sequence: CASSRGTSNNEQFF.

The chain recombines TRBV11-2 with TRBJ1-2; possibly TRBD1 for D (6 bases). This CDR3 region has 15 residues. Germline loops: CDR1 SGHAT, CDR2 FQNNGV. V gave up 5 bases and J gave up 4 bases, with 17 bases separating them. Here the CDR3 reads CASSPPAGGPYGYTF. As DNA, the CDR3 is TGTGCCAGCAGCCCCCCTGCGGGGGGCCCCTATGGCTACACCTTC. The whole variable domain, filled in from reference TRBV11-2 and TRBJ1-2, reads EAGVAQSPRYKIIEKRQSVAFWCNPISGHATLYWYQQILGQGPKLLIQFQNNGVVDDSQLPKDRFSAERLKGVDSTLKIQPAKLEDSAVYLCASSPPAGGPYGYTFGSGTRLTVV.

The chain recombines TRBV19 with TRBJ1-2, with D perhaps matching TRBD1 (6 bases). Germline V gene data show CDR1 as LNHDA and CDR2 as SQIVND (reference sequence). The CDR3 sequence is 15 residues long. Trimming removed 4 bases from V and 0 bases from J, with 12 bases in between. CDR3 sequence reads: CASSTDRNSNYGYTF. DNA of the CDR3: TGTGCCAGTAGTACCGACAGGAATTCTAACTATGGCTACACCTTC.

A single count supports this clone. V and J are TRBV27 and TRBJ1-3; TRBD1 aligns across 8 bases. Germline-derived CDR1 and CDR2 are MNHEY and SMNVEV (reference sequence). This CDR3 has 15 amino acids. Germline trimming cut 3 bases from V and 4 bases from J; bases unmatched to any gene: 5. Here the CDR3 reads CASSFGQGTGNTIYF. DNA of the CDR3: TGTGCCAGCAGTTTCGGACAGGGTACCGGAAACACCATATATTTT.

CDR3 DNA: TGTGCCAGCAGCCAAGATGGGGGGGTTCGAGAAAAACTGTTTTTT. Its protein product is CASSQDGGVREKLFF. This chain connects TRBV3-1 (or the pseudogene TRBV3-2) to TRBJ1-4; tentative D call: TRBD1 (5 bases). The CDR3 contains 15 residues. Germline CDR1 and CDR2: LGHDT and YNNKEL (reference sequence). V lost 0 bases and J lost 8, with 13 bases in between.

This clone occurred a few times. The genes are TRBV2 and TRBJ1-1; D not resolved. The germline V gene encodes CDR1 SNHLY and CDR2 FYNNEI. V lost 1 base to trimming and J lost 1 base, with 7 bases between them. The CDR3 length is 14 residues. The CDR3 DNA sequence: TGTGCCAGCAGTGAAGGGCAGAAGAACACTGAAGCTTTCTTT. Translation: CASSEGQKNTEAFF. Full variable domain (outside the CDR3, taken from reference TRBV2 and TRBJ1-1): EPEVTQTPSHQVTQMGQEVILRCVPISNHLYFYWYRQILGQKVEFLVSFYNNEISEKSEIFDDQFSVERPDGSNFTLKIRSTKLEDSAMYFCASSEGQKNTEAFFGQGTRLTVV.